In its sample, the clone carrying this T cell receptor (beta chain) was seen many times. Its antigen is currently unknown. The record originates from a study of CD8+CD57+ T cells in acquired aplastic anemia. The wider study: Average DNA yield from sorted CD4+ and CD8+ cells was around 3 ug. Reads per healthy sample averaged about 10.8 million (CD4+) and 11.0 million (CD8+).

Investigators profiled TCR beta VDJ and CDR3 from genomic DNA template. TCRdb fed the reads into MiXCR, producing one record per CDR3 protein. In the table there are about 180,000 distinct CDR3 sequences, approximately 45% of which are singletons. V lost 5 bases and J lost 2, with 16 bases in between. Germline CDR1 reads SGHNT; CDR2 reads YYREEE (reference sequence). The CDR3 totals 15 residues. Study findings and constraints: Roughly 30 CD8+ CDR3 sequences occurred in both the patients and the controls. Any difference that existed in CD8+ Simpson's diversity between patients and controls was not significant.

The chain recombines TRBV5-4 with TRBJ2-5, with D perhaps TRBD2 (5 bases). The sequenced sample was sorted CD4+, CD8+, or CD8+CD57+ T cells (not recorded which) from PBMCs. The origin of this receptor is a human donor in good health. CDR3 DNA sequence: TGTGCCAGCAGTGTCTCATCGGGGTCGCAAGAGACCCAGTACTTC. Protein product: CASSVSSGSQETQYF.